The source of this T cell receptor beta chain is a study of shared clonotypes between healthy human individuals. Study in general: The study used three CD4 naive, three CD4 memory, two CD8 naive and one CD8 memory plate per donor. Study-level points and caveats: Naive CD4 clonotypes overlapped across a few donors at roughly 5%.

In the case of this clone: Its antigen is undetermined.

Repertoires were generated with immunoSEQ multiplex PCR, while TCRdb's copy carries only in-frame clones and drops some. Here the sample spans some 320,000 clones, more than 75% being singletons. Sequencing was carried out using memory CD8+ T cells sorted from blood. Subset specified: CD45RO+ cells pooled with CCR7-negative TemRA cells. This clonotype was obtained from a man aged 18-30 years in good health.

The CDR3 nucleotides read TGTGCCAGCAGCGTAGAAAGCGGGGTGAGCTCCTACGAGCAGTACTTC. Encoded protein: CASSVESGVSSYEQYF. V is TRBV9 and J is TRBJ2-7, with 7 bases fitting TRBD2. Unmatched junction bases numbered 6, after V lost 0 bases and J lost 0 bases. CDR1 SGDLS and CDR2 YYNGEE come from the germline V gene. The length of the CDR3 is 16 residues.